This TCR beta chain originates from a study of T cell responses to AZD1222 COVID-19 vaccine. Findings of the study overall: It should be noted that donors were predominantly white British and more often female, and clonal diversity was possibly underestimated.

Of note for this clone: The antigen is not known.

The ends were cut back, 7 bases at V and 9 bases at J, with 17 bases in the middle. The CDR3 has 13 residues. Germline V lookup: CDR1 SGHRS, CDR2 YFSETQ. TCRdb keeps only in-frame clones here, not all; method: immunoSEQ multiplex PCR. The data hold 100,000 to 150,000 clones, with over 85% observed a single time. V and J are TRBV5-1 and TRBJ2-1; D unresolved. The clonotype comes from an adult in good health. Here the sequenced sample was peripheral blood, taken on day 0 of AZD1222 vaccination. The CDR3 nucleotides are TGCGCCAGCTCTTTTGAGCTCACCGGTGAGCAGTTCTTC. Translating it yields CASSFELTGEQFF. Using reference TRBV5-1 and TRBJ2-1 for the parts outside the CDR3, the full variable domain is KAGVTQTPRYLIKTRGQQVTLSCSPISGHRSVSWYQQTPGQGLQFLFEYFSETQRNKGNFPGRFSGRQFSNSRSEMNVSTLELGDSALYLCASSFELTGEQFFGPGTRLTVL.